The next 30 T cell receptor beta chains were all read from a single sample in a study of neoadjuvant anti-PD-1 for oral cavity cancer. Clones were sequenced by immunoSEQ multiplex PCR, and TCRdb holds only the in-frame ones, with some missing. This table has 6,500 to 10,000 clones, 60% to 75% appearing once. Indicated time point: after neoadjuvant nivolumab, at surgical resection. This specimen consisted of PBMCs, obtained after nivolumab (anti-PD-1) treatment. Every receptor here comes from a person aged 35 to 85 with oral cavity squamous cell carcinoma.

The chain uses TRBV11-2 and TRBJ2-2, with D perhaps assigned TRBD1 or TRBD2 (7 bases each). Trimming stripped 5 bases from V and 1 base from J, with 14 bases between. CDR3 length: 16 residues. Germline V gives CDR1 SGHAT, CDR2 FQNNGV. The CDR3, as DNA: TGTGCCAGCAGCGCCGGGAGGACAGGGAACACCGGGGAGCTGTTTTTT. Amino acids: CASSAGRTGNTGELFF.

This sequence joins TRBV20-1 and TRBJ1-2; the D is unclear. V lost 4 bases to trimming and J lost 7 bases, with 10 bases between them. This CDR3 region has 11 residues. Germline values: CDR1 DFQATT, CDR2 SNEGSKA (reference sequence). CDR3 in DNA: TGCAGTGCTACAGGCGACCGTGGCTACACCTTC. As protein: CSATGDRGYTF.

This chain uses TRBV7-2 with TRBJ1-6, with 7 bases lining up with TRBD1. The CDR3 runs to 15 residues. The V segment lost 5 bases and the J segment 6 bases; nucleotides outside the gene matches: 7. Germline lookup yields CDR1 SGHTA and CDR2 FQGNSA. In nucleotides, the CDR3 is TGTGCCAGCAGCCCTCGACAGGGACTTAATTCACCCCTCCACTTT. It codes for CASSPRQGLNSPLHF. Full variable domain (remainder filled in from reference TRBV7-2 and TRBJ1-6): GAGVSQSPSNKVTEKGKDVELRCDPISGHTALYWYRQSLGQGLEFLIYFQGNSAPDKSGLPSDRFSAERTGGSVSTLTIQRTQQEDSAVYLCASSPRQGLNSPLHFGNGTRLTVT.

This clone was counted only a few times. The rearrangement links TRBV7-6 to TRBJ1-1; no clear D gene. CDR1 SGHVS and CDR2 FNYEAQ come from the germline V gene. Trimming shortened V by 2 bases and J by 0 bases, and 25 bases separated the two germline ends. The CDR3 is made up of 20 amino acids. The CDR3 spells CASSLLAPSSGRSMNTEAFF. CDR3 sequence (DNA): TGTGCCAGCAGCTTACTAGCCCCTTCTTCGGGCCGATCCATGAACACTGAAGCTTTCTTT.

The genes are TRBV27 and TRBJ1-4; 7 positions agree with TRBD1. Germline CDR1 reads MNHEY; CDR2 reads SMNVEV (reference sequence). The J segment lost 4 bases and the V segment lost 4 bases, leaving 3 bases of the junction unmatched. CDR3 length equals 14 residues. CDR3 amino acids: CASSSGQRNEKLFF. For the CDR3, the DNA is TGTGCCAGCAGTTCGGGACAGCGTAATGAAAAACTGTTTTTT.

DNA of the CDR3: TGCGCCAGCAGCCTGGAGGCACTGGGGTTGAACACTGAAGCTTTCTTT. It yields the protein CASSLEALGLNTEAFF. The chain links TRBV5-1 to TRBJ1-1; D gene uncertain. V was shortened by 4 bases and J by 0 bases, with 16 bases between the two germline ends. The CDR3 is 16 residues long. Germline assignment: CDR1 SGHRS and CDR2 YFSETQ.

The rearrangement joins TRBV6-6 to TRBJ2-3; D remains ambiguous. Trimming took off 2 bases at V and 4 bases at J, with 7 bases between the two ends. Germline V gives CDR1 MNHNY, CDR2 SVGAGI (reference sequence). The length of the CDR3 is 13 residues. CDR3 in DNA: TGTGCCAGCAGTTACGGGATCTCAGATACGCAGTATTTT. Translated: CASSYGISDTQYF.

This clone was seen a single time. This sequence joins TRBV7-2 and TRBJ2-7; no reliable D call. Trimming removed 5 bases at V and 4 bases at J, with 9 bases between. The CDR3 has 12 amino acids. The germline gives CDR1 SGHTA, CDR2 FQGNSA. CDR3 region: CASSQLVYEQYF. CDR3 nucleotides: TGTGCCAGCAGCCAATTAGTTTACGAGCAGTACTTC.

V and J are TRBV7-6 and TRBJ2-7; D is perhaps TRBD1 (6 bases). The CDR3 covers 15 residues. The V gene's germline CDR1 is SGHVS and CDR2 FNYEAQ. Trimming removed 2 bases at V and 5 bases at J, with 16 bases between. CDR3 loop: CASSLTPDRSHEQYF. The CDR3 DNA is TGTGCCAGCAGCTTAACCCCGGACAGATCCCACGAGCAGTACTTC.

This chain connects TRBV4-3 to TRBJ2-4; 7 nucleotides align to TRBD2. The J segment lost 5 bases and the V segment lost 0 bases, leaving 4 bases of the junction unmatched. CDR1 and CDR2 (germline): LGHNA, YSLEER. The CDR3 covers 15 residues. CDR3: CASSQDLLAQNIQYF. The CDR3, as DNA: TGCGCCAGCAGCCAAGATTTACTAGCGCAAAACATTCAGTACTTC.

This clone has more than one count but fewer than ten. The V gene is TRBV6-1, the J gene TRBJ1-2; D is ambiguous. Per germline, CDR1 MNHNS and CDR2 SASEGT. The CDR3 spans 15 residues. With 7 bases removed from V and 9 bases from J, the gap between germline ends came to 24 bases. The DNA for the CDR3 is TGTGCCAGCACCGCGGCGTCAACCGACGGTATGAGCTACACCTTC. It specifies CASTAASTDGMSYTF.

The chain carries TRBV4-1 and TRBJ2-3, with D perhaps TRBD2 (7 bases). This CDR3 has 17 residues. Germline CDR1 reads MGHRA; CDR2 reads YSYEKL. V dropped 0 bases and J dropped 5 bases, with 18 bases sitting between them. CDR3 DNA: TGCGCCAGCAGCCAAGAACGTTGGGGGGGGCCGAGAGATACGCAGTATTTT. The encoded protein is CASSQERWGGPRDTQYF.

In DNA form, the CDR3 reads TGTGCCAGCAGCGCCAGGGAAGAGAGAACTAATGAAAAACTGTTTTTT. Amino acids: CASSAREERTNEKLFF. The genes are TRBV7-8 and TRBJ1-4; a weak D match, TRBD1 (5 bases). The CDR3 length is 16 residues. With 5 bases removed from V and 1 base from J, the gap between germline ends came to 14 bases. CDR1 is SGHVS and CDR2 is FQNEAQ in the germline V gene.

This clone has a handful of counts. This chain joins TRBV9 and TRBJ2-3; D call uncertain. The CDR3 covers 15 residues. The germline V gene encodes CDR1 SGDLS and CDR2 YYNGEE. Trimming took off 4 bases at V and 3 bases at J, with 15 bases between the two ends. CDR3 in amino acids: CASSSTVSRTDTQYF. The CDR3 DNA sequence: TGTGCCAGCAGCTCGACGGTAAGCCGTACAGATACGCAGTATTTT.

This clone was detected once. The rearrangement joins TRBV10-3 to TRBJ2-5; possible D gene TRBD1, 6 bases. The ends were cut back, 0 bases at V and 4 bases at J, with 12 bases in the middle. Per germline, CDR1 ENHRY and CDR2 SYGVKD. The CDR3 has 15 residues. CDR3 residues: CAISESTGKGETQYF. For the CDR3, the DNA is TGTGCCATCAGTGAGTCTACAGGGAAGGGAGAGACCCAGTACTTC.

V gene TRBV10-3 combines with J gene TRBJ2-7; 8 nucleotides agree with TRBD2. V was pared by 10 bases and J by 3 bases, with 8 bases of the junction left unmatched. The length of the CDR3 is 13 residues. Germline V gene lookup returns CDR1 ENHRY and CDR2 SYGVKD. CDR3 nucleotides: TGTGCCAGCGGGACTAGAGAGGTCTACGAGCAGTACTTC. As protein: CASGTREVYEQYF.

This chain joins TRBV5-1 and TRBJ1-1; D not resolved. The CDR3 is 15 amino acids. V lost 0 bases to trimming and J lost 4 bases, with 13 bases between them. The germline V gene encodes CDR1 SGHRS and CDR2 YFSETQ. CDR3 coding DNA: TGCGCCAGCAGCTTGGGCACAGATGTGGGCACTGAAGCTTTCTTT. It is translated as CASSLGTDVGTEAFF.

A few counts support this clone. The chain employs TRBV2 and TRBJ1-5, with D tentatively TRBD1 (5 bases). This CDR3 contains 13 residues. Trimming left V 7 bases short and J 5 bases short, with 12 bases between. Germline V gene sequence: CDR1 SNHLY, CDR2 FYNNEI. The CDR3 nucleotides are TGTGCCAGCACAAGGGACCAGTATCAGCCCCAGCATTTT. Its protein is CASTRDQYQPQHF.

The chain employs TRBV4-1 and TRBJ1-6; the match to TRBD1 covers 9 bases. The CDR3 spans 19 residues. CDR1 is MGHRA, CDR2 YSYEKL, per germline. Losses at the gene ends were 3 bases for V and 0 bases for J; bases not matched to a gene: 9. The chain's CDR3 is CASSHDRTGASSYNSPLHF. The CDR3 DNA is TGCGCCAGCAGCCACGATCGGACAGGGGCGAGCTCCTATAATTCACCCCTCCACTTT.

J is TRBJ1-6 and V is TRBV4-1, with D perhaps TRBD1 (5 bases). The length of the CDR3 is 19 residues. The germline V and J ends were trimmed by 1 base and 5 bases, with 21 bases remaining between them. Germline-derived CDR1 and CDR2 are MGHRA and YSYEKL. The CDR3 spells CASSQAPLGGRLDNSPLHF. Written as DNA, the CDR3 is TGCGCCAGCAGCCAAGCTCCTCTCGGGGGGAGGCTAGATAATTCACCCCTCCACTTT.

The rearrangement uses TRBV28 and TRBJ2-1; TRBD1 aligns across 7 bases. Trimming at V came to 11 bases and at J to 5 bases, leaving 9 bases not matched to a gene. The CDR3 totals 13 residues. Germline CDR1 is MDHEN and CDR2 is SYDVKM. CDR3: CAAGDTGDNEQFF. CDR3 DNA sequence: TGTGCCGCCGGCGATACAGGGGACAATGAGCAGTTCTTC.

This clone turned up a few times. The rearrangement uses TRBV5-1 and TRBJ1-2, with a weak D call TRBD1 (6 bases). Germline V gene data show CDR1 as SGHRS and CDR2 as YFSETQ. The CDR3 is 16 amino acids. The V end was cut by 4 bases, the J end by 6 bases, with 22 bases between. CDR3 sequence: CASSPAADRSYHGYTF. Written as DNA, the CDR3 is TGCGCCAGCAGCCCGGCGGCGGACAGATCCTACCATGGCTACACCTTC.

This chain uses TRBV7-8 with TRBJ2-7; 9 nucleotides agree with TRBD2. This CDR3 contains 18 residues. The ends lost 3 bases at V and 1 base at J; junction bases unmatched: 13. Germline V CDR1 and CDR2: SGHVS, FQNEAQ. The CDR3 is CASSFGARLAGISYEQYF. The CDR3 DNA follows: TGTGCCAGCAGCTTCGGGGCAAGGCTAGCGGGGATTTCCTACGAGCAGTACTTC.

A few counts support this clone. J is TRBJ2-1 and V is TRBV9; D is unresolved. Looked up from germline, CDR1 is SGDLS and CDR2 is YYNGEE. The CDR3 is made up of 17 amino acids. V was shortened by 4 bases and J by 0 bases, with 17 bases between the two germline ends. The CDR3 nucleotides are TGTGCCAGCAGCCCGCCCTCAAGTACAAGCTCCTACAATGAGCAGTTCTTC. Residues: CASSPPSSTSSYNEQFF.

The chain combines TRBV4-1 with TRBJ2-7; D is possibly TRBD2 (6 bases). This CDR3 contains 19 residues. Germline CDR1 reads MGHRA; CDR2 reads YSYEKL. V was cut by 4 bases and J by 0 bases, with 25 bases left in between. The CDR3 bases are TGCGCCAGCAGCCCACTCGTATCTATCGGGCGGGGCCTCTCCTACGAGCAGTACTTC. Residues: CASSPLVSIGRGLSYEQYF.

The V and J genes are TRBV29-1 and TRBJ1-1; 9 positions match TRBD1. The CDR3 contains 12 residues. With 5 bases clipped from V and 5 bases from J, the junction kept 3 bases outside the gene matches. The germline gives CDR1 SQVTM, CDR2 ANQGSEA. CDR3 region: CSVLQGATEAFF. The CDR3 DNA is TGCAGCGTTTTACAGGGGGCGACTGAAGCTTTCTTT.

J is TRBJ2-4 and V is TRBV5-4; possible D gene TRBD1, 5 bases. V lost 3 bases and J 0 bases, leaving 13 bases between the germline ends. Germline V gene lookup returns CDR1 SGHNT and CDR2 YYREEE (reference sequence). The CDR3 has 16 amino acids. This CDR3 reads CASSSPTDIAKNIQYF. DNA of the CDR3: TGTGCCAGCAGCTCCCCGACAGATATAGCCAAAAACATTCAGTACTTC.

This chain's CDR3 is CASSLDATGGWEQYF. The CDR3 DNA reads as TGTGCCAGCAGCTTGGACGCGACAGGGGGCTGGGAGCAGTACTTC. The chain carries TRBV5-6 and TRBJ2-7; 10 bases are shared with TRBD1. The CDR3 is 15 residues long. The germline gives CDR1 SGHDT, CDR2 YYEEEE. J gave up 7 bases and V 0 bases, and 7 bases lay outside the gene matches.

The chain recombines TRBV7-9 with TRBJ1-1; D unresolved. Germline V gene sequence: CDR1 SEHNR, CDR2 FQNEAQ (reference sequence). The V and J ends lost 3 bases and 0 bases respectively, with 2 bases between them. This CDR3 spans 12 amino acids. CDR3 sequence (DNA): TGTGCCAGCAGCTTCTTGAACACTGAAGCTTTCTTT. Protein product: CASSFLNTEAFF.

There are a few counts of this clone. The J gene is TRBJ2-1, the V gene TRBV5-4, with no clear D. This CDR3 contains 17 residues. Looked up from germline, CDR1 is SGHNT and CDR2 is YYREEE (reference sequence). Trimming took off 0 bases at V and 5 bases at J, with 18 bases between the two ends. CDR3 amino acids: CASSLGHRNPGNNEQFF. CDR3 bases: TGTGCCAGCAGCTTGGGACACCGCAACCCTGGCAACAATGAGCAGTTCTTC.